This is a list of T cell receptor beta chains from one sample in a study of OX40 agonist ivuxolimab in advanced cancers. Produced via immunoSEQ multiplex PCR; TCRdb's table is partial and in-frame only. The sample holds approximately 10,000 clones; 60% to 75% are singletons and the top ten take roughly 26%. The sample consisted of CD4+ or CD8+ T cells sorted from blood, taken in a trial of the OX40 agonist ivuxolimab. Every receptor here comes from an adult with an advanced solid tumor such as melanoma, head and neck, liver or kidney cancer. Both conserved end residues are trimmed from each CDR3.

CDR3aa: ASSFWGRGSTEAF; j_gene: TRBJ1-1; v_gene: TRBV5-1
CDR3aa: ASSISGETQY; j_gene: TRBJ2-5; v_gene: TRBV9
CDR3aa: ASRPSLANYGYT; j_gene: TRBJ1-2; v_gene: TRBV27
CDR3aa: ASSSDSYEQY; j_gene: TRBJ2-7; v_gene: TRBV18
CDR3aa: ASKSDRAVEETQY; j_gene: TRBJ2-5; v_gene: TRBV28
CDR3aa: ASSEGGRTYEQY; j_gene: TRBJ2-7; v_gene: TRBV2
CDR3aa: ASIGQGYYGYT; j_gene: TRBJ1-2; v_gene: TRBV2
CDR3aa: ASSFRDRSSEAF; j_gene: TRBJ1-1; v_gene: TRBV13
CDR3aa: ASRWGALGDTQY; j_gene: TRBJ2-3; v_gene: TRBV4-3
CDR3aa: ASSHLPLDNEQF; j_gene: TRBJ2-1; v_gene: TRBV2
CDR3aa: SGQVSNEKLF; j_gene: TRBJ1-4; v_gene: TRBV29-1
CDR3aa: ASSSGGGLAGGTDTQY; j_gene: TRBJ2-3; v_gene: TRBV11-2
CDR3aa: ASSYSKGGQETQY; j_gene: TRBJ2-5; v_gene: TRBV6-5
CDR3aa: ASSQVAGRDSYEQY; j_gene: TRBJ2-7; v_gene: TRBV4-1
CDR3aa: ASSDGTSGPDTQY; j_gene: TRBJ2-3; v_gene: TRBV10-1
CDR3aa: ASSQEMPDDEQF; j_gene: TRBJ2-1; v_gene: TRBV4-1
CDR3aa: ASGTGQETQY; j_gene: TRBJ2-5; v_gene: TRBV27
CDR3aa: ASSYSRRAPDTQY; j_gene: TRBJ2-3; v_gene: TRBV6-5
CDR3aa: ASSFVDRINTDTQY; j_gene: TRBJ2-3; v_gene: TRBV27
CDR3aa: SVRDRDTGELF; j_gene: TRBJ2-2; v_gene: TRBV29-1